The clone carrying this T cell receptor (beta chain) occurred a few times. What it binds is unknown. This entry is derived from a study of early T cells in non-severe SARS-CoV-2 infection. For the study at large: Whole-blood bulk RNA, unsorted, was sequenced, and chains were unpaired. Study-level findings and limits: Database matching using VDJdb favored anti-spike CD8 responses, with private and CD4 specificities left missing.

Attachment of unique molecular identifiers to individual cDNA molecules was performed. TCRdb analysed the 5' RACE reads with MiXCR anew, one entry per CDR3 protein. Among around 40,000 distinct CDR3 sequences listed, about 11% were seen once. The TCR sequence derives from an adult who was a healthcare worker with PCR-confirmed SARS-CoV-2 infection or an uninfected control (not recorded which). The specimen sequenced was whole blood.

The CDR3 region is CASSLAAGGPDTQYF. CDR3 DNA: TGTGCCAGCAGCTTAGCAGCGGGGGGGCCAGATACGCAGTATTTT. The chain uses TRBV7-9 and TRBJ2-3, with 10 bases aligning to TRBD2. CDR1 is SEHNR, CDR2 FQNEAQ, per germline (reference sequence). CDR3 length equals 15 residues. J was trimmed by 4 bases and V by 0 bases; bases with no gene match: 1.